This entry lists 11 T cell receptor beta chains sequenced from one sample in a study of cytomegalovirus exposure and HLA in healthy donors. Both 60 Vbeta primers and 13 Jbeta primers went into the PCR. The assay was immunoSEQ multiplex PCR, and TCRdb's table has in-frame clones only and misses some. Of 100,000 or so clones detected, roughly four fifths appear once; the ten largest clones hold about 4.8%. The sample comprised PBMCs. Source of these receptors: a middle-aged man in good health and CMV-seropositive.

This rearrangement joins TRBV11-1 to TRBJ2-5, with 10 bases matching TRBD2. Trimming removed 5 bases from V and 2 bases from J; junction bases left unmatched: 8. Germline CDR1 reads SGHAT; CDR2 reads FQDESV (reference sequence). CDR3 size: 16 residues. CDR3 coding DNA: TGTGCCAGCAGCCGTACTAGCGGGAATAATCAAGAGACCCAGTACTTC. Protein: CASSRTSGNNQETQYF.

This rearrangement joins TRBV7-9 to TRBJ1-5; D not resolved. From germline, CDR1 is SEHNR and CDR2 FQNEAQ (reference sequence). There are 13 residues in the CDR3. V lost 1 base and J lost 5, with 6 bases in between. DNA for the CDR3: TGTGCCAGCAGCTTAGGGCCGTATCAGCCCCAGCATTTT. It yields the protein CASSLGPYQPQHF.

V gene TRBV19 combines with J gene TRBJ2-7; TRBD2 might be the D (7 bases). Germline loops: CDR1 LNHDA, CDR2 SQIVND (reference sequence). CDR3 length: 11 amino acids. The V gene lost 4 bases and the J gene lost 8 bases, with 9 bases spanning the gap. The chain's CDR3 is CASSRGGQQYF. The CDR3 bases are TGTGCCAGTAGTAGGGGGGGGCAGCAGTACTTC. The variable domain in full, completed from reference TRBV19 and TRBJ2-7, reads DGGITQSPKYLFRKEGQNVTLSCEQNLNHDAMYWYRQDPGQGLRLIYYSQIVNDFQKGDIAEGYSVSREKKESFPLTVTSAQKNPTAFYLCASSRGGQQYFGPGTRLTVT.

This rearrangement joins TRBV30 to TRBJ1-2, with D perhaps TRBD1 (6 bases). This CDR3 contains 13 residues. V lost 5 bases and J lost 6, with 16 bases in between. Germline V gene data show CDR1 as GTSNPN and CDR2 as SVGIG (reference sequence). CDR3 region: CAWGRTGIDGYTF. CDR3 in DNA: TGTGCCTGGGGCAGAACAGGGATAGATGGCTACACCTTC.

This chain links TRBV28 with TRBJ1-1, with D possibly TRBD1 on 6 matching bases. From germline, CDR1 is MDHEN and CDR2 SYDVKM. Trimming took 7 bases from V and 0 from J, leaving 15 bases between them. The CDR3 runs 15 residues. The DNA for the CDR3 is TGTGCCAGCAAAGTTACAGGGTCGATGAACACTGAAGCTTTCTTT. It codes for CASKVTGSMNTEAFF.

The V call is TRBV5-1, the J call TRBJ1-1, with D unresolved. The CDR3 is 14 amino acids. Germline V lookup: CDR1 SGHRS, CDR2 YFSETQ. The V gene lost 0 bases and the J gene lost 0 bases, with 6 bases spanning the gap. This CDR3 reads CASSLDTLNTEAFF. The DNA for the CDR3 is TGCGCCAGCAGCTTGGACACCCTGAACACTGAAGCTTTCTTT.

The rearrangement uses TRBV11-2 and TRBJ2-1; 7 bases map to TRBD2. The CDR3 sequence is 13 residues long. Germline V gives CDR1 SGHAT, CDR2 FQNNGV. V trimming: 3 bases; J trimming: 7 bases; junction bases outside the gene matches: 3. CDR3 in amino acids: CASSFPGGNEQFF. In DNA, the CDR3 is TGTGCCAGCAGCTTCCCGGGGGGAAATGAGCAGTTCTTC. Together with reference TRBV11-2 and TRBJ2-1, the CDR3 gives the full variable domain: EAGVAQSPRYKIIEKRQSVAFWCNPISGHATLYWYQQILGQGPKLLIQFQNNGVVDDSQLPKDRFSAERLKGVDSTLKIQPAKLEDSAVYLCASSFPGGNEQFFGPGTRLTVL.

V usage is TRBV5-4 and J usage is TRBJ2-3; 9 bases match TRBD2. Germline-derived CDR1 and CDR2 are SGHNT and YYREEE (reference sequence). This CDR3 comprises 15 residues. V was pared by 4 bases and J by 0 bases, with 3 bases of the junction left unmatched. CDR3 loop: CASSIGTSSTDTQYF. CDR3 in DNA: TGTGCCAGCAGCATTGGGACTAGCAGCACAGATACGCAGTATTTT.

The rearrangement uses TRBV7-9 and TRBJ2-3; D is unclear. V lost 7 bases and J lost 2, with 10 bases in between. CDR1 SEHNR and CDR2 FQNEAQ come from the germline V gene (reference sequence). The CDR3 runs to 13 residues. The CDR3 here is CASKRTSTDTQYF. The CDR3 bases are TGTGCCAGCAAAAGAACTTCCACAGATACGCAGTATTTT.

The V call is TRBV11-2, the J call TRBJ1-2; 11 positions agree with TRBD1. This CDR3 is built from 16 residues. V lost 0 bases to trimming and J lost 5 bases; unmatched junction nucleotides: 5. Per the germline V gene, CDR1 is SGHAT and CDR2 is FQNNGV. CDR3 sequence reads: CASSLEGTGGRYGYTF. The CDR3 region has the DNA TGTGCCAGCAGCTTAGAGGGGACAGGGGGACGGTATGGCTACACCTTC.

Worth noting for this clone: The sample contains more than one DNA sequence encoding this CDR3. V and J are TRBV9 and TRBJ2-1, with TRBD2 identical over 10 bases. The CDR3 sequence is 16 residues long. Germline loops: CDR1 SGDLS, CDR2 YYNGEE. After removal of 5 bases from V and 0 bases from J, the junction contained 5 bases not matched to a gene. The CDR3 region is CASSPSGGSSYNEQFF. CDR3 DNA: TGTGCCAGCAGTCCTAGCGGGGGTAGCTCCTACAATGAGCAGTTCTTC.